This TCR beta chain was captured by sequencing in a study of blood T cell repertoires in COVID-19. Overall study context: Samples came from the United States, Italy and Spain, spanning acute and convalescent COVID-19. T cells, B-cell-depleted T cells, or PBMCs supplied cDNA or gDNA.

As handled by the study authors: Counts of nucleated cells, estimated from reference gene primer amplification, were obtained. Clones were sequenced by immunoSEQ multiplex PCR, and TCRdb holds only the in-frame ones, with some missing. V and J calls and clone size are copied from that table; D and trimming were computed from the DNA. The sample yields more than 85,000 clones, about 76% seen once. The CDR3 spans 15 residues. V was cut by 1 base and J by 0 bases, with 7 bases left in between. Germline lookup yields CDR1 SGHTA and CDR2 FQGTGA. Sequencing was performed on peripheral blood. This chain joins TRBV7-3 and TRBJ2-1, with D uncertain. The TCR originated in a man of 80 years or more with acute or convalescent COVID-19. CDR3 sequence reads: CASSLNPSSYNEQFF. The CDR3 bases are TGTGCCAGCAGCTTAAATCCCAGCTCCTACAATGAGCAGTTCTTC. Full variable domain (remainder filled in from reference TRBV7-3 and TRBJ2-1): GAGVSQTPSNKVTEKGKYVELRCDPISGHTALYWYRQSLGQGPEFLIYFQGTGAADDSGLPNDRFFAVRPEGSVSTLKIQRTERGDSAVYLCASSLNPSSYNEQFFGPGTRLTVL.